Listed below are T cell receptor beta chains from one sample, sequenced in a study of blood T cell repertoires in COVID-19. Assay: immunoSEQ multiplex PCR; the TCRdb copy retains only in-frame clones and omits some. The data hold roughly 250,000 clones, with about nine tenths observed a single time. The specimen was peripheral blood. The receptors here all came from a man between 60 and 70 years old who had recovered from COVID-19. Both conserved end residues are part of each CDR3.

TRBV27	TRBJ2-7	CASSRTPSSYEQYF
TRBV14	TRBJ2-7	CASSQEPLSSYEQYF
TRBV6-5	TRBJ2-4	CASSKQGANIQYF
TRBV5-1	TRBJ1-6	CASKTGDNSPLHF
TRBV7-2	TRBJ2-2	CASSLALTGELFF
TRBV27	TRBJ2-5	CASSLVGVGETQYF
TRBV27	TRBJ1-5	CASSLSGQGIIWVQHF
TRBV18	TRBJ1-1	CASSEGTGIMNTEAFF
TRBV30	TRBJ1-5	CAWNRQGLSNQPQHF
TRBV5-6	TRBJ2-1	CASSSRQGNNEQFF
TRBV24-1	TRBJ2-1	CATAGGPHNEQFF
TRBV3-1/TRBV3-2	TRBJ1-5	CASSLGANQPQHF
TRBV7-2	TRBJ1-1	CASSLQGSKAFF
TRBV24-1	TRBJ1-4	CATSETGGAEKLFF
TRBV6-2/TRBV6-3	TRBJ2-5	CASSYWTSGRQETQYF
TRBV4-2	TRBJ2-7	CASSQGPGQGLYEQYF
TRBV18	TRBJ2-7	CASSPTGTGDEQYF
TRBV5-4	TRBJ2-5	CASSWGLAQETQYF
TRBV6-5	TRBJ2-2	CASSYDSYTGELFF